This T cell receptor beta chain was documented in a study of blood T cell repertoires in COVID-19. TCRdb's copy holds only in-frame clones and misses some; the assay was immunoSEQ multiplex PCR. The table has 250,000 to 350,000 clones, about 82% seen once. Trimming left V 7 bases short and J 0 bases short, with 6 bases between. The germline V gene encodes CDR1 MNHNY and CDR2 SVGAGI (reference sequence). The CDR3 runs 13 residues. The chain recombines TRBV6-6 with TRBJ2-2, with a weak D call TRBD2 (5 bases). The sample consisted of peripheral blood. The TCR sequence derives from a woman between 45 and 65 years old with active or convalescent COVID-19. The CDR3 region is CASMGANTGELFF. CDR3 DNA: TGTGCCAGCATGGGAGCGAACACCGGGGAGCTGTTTTTT.